The 9 T cell receptor beta chains presented below share a single source sample, sequenced in a study of T-cell memory formation after mild COVID-19. TCRdb analysed the 5' RACE reads with MiXCR anew, one entry per CDR3 protein. The repertoire holds about 350,000 distinct CDR3 sequences, with roughly 20% as singletons. Specimen: PBMCs or a T cell subset sorted from them (not recorded which). The source is a man between 18 and 29 years old who had mild COVID-19 (a few samples of this study predate the infection). Cell type and time point are not known.

The genes are TRBV4-1 and TRBJ2-7; 9 bases are a match to TRBD1. V was pared by 6 bases and J by 0 bases, with 6 bases of the junction left unmatched. The CDR3 spans 15 residues. Looked up from germline, CDR1 is MGHRA and CDR2 is YSYEKL. The CDR3, as DNA: TGCGCCAGCAGTCTTGGGACAGGGAGCTCCTACGAGCAGTACTTC. It codes for CASSLGTGSSYEQYF.

This clonotype came up a few times. The chain couples TRBV4-1 to TRBJ1-2; D unclear. Trimming stripped 3 bases from V and 0 bases from J, with 17 bases between. This CDR3 has 17 amino acids. Germline V gene data show CDR1 as MGHRA and CDR2 as YSYEKL. In DNA form, the CDR3 reads TGCGCCAGCAGCCAGGAGGGTTGGCGGTTGTCTAACTATGGCTACACCTTC. Translating gives CASSQEGWRLSNYGYTF.

This clonotype turned up a few times. The rearrangement links TRBV2 to TRBJ1-5, with a possible D match to TRBD1 (5 bases). V was cut by 1 base and J by 1 base, with 11 bases left in between. CDR1 and CDR2 from the germline V gene are SNHLY and FYNNEI. The CDR3 length is 16 residues. As DNA, the CDR3 is TGTGCCAGCAGTGAAGTTGACAGTCGAAGCAATCAGCCCCAGCATTTT. The encoded protein is CASSEVDSRSNQPQHF.

The table lists this clonotype with a few counts. V and J are TRBV5-1 and TRBJ1-3; D is possibly TRBD1 (5 bases). In germline, CDR1 is SGHRS, CDR2 YFSETQ. Trimming took 2 bases from V and 4 from J, leaving 13 bases between them. CDR3 size: 15 residues. DNA for the CDR3: TGCGCCAGCAGCTTCATTCCAGGGTCCGGAAACACCATATATTTT. Amino acid sequence: CASSFIPGSGNTIYF.

This clonotype was seen only a few times. The chain combines TRBV5-1 with TRBJ2-3, with 10 positions matching TRBD2. The CDR3 spans 16 residues. Per germline, CDR1 SGHRS and CDR2 YFSETQ. The V gene end was trimmed by 3 bases and the J gene end by 5 bases; junction bases not matched to a gene: 9. The CDR3 is CASSWTAGGEGDTQYF. CDR3 bases: TGCGCCAGCAGCTGGACAGCGGGGGGGGAGGGAGATACGCAGTATTTT. The complete variable domain, with remaining parts taken from reference TRBV5-1 and TRBJ2-3, reads KAGVTQTPRYLIKTRGQQVTLSCSPISGHRSVSWYQQTPGQGLQFLFEYFSETQRNKGNFPGRFSGRQFSNSRSEMNVSTLELGDSALYLCASSWTAGGEGDTQYFGPGTRLTVL.

The V gene is TRBV5-1, the J gene TRBJ2-3, with 7 bases lining up with TRBD2. The CDR3 is made up of 17 amino acids. The ends lost 0 bases at V and 2 bases at J; junction bases unmatched: 9. Germline V gene sequence: CDR1 SGHRS, CDR2 YFSETQ. CDR3 in amino acids: CASSLGRGGSTTDTQYF. CDR3 nucleotides: TGCGCCAGCAGCTTGGGCCGCGGGGGATCTACCACAGATACGCAGTATTTT.

CDR3 in amino acids: CAWSIGVEQFF. CDR3 in DNA: TGTGCCTGGAGTATTGGGGTTGAGCAGTTCTTC. This chain connects TRBV30 to TRBJ2-1; D unclear. This CDR3 region has 11 residues. V was shortened by 2 bases and J by 9 bases, with 8 bases between the two germline ends. Germline V gene lookup returns CDR1 GTSNPN and CDR2 SVGIG (reference sequence). The full variable domain, its missing parts supplied by reference TRBV30 and TRBJ2-1, is SQTIHQWPATLVQPVGSPLSLECTVEGTSNPNLYWYRQAAGRGLQLLFYSVGIGQISSEVPQNLSASRPQDRQFILSSKKLLLSDSGFYLCAWSIGVEQFFGPGTRLTVL.

This chain uses TRBV9 with TRBJ2-3, with D possibly TRBD1 on 5 matching bases. This CDR3 region has 15 residues. CDR1 is SGDLS and CDR2 is YYNGEE in the germline V gene. The germline V and J ends were trimmed by 0 bases and 8 bases, with 16 bases remaining between them. The CDR3 is CASSVGTRVRGTQYF. CDR3 DNA sequence: TGTGCCAGCAGCGTAGGAACCAGGGTTCGAGGTACGCAGTATTTT.

The J gene is TRBJ2-3, the V gene TRBV10-3; D perhaps matches TRBD2 (5 bases). V lost 3 bases to trimming and J lost 8 bases, with 9 bases between them. CDR3 size: 12 residues. From germline, CDR1 is ENHRY and CDR2 SYGVKD. This chain's CDR3 is CAISDGLATQYF. The CDR3 nucleotides are TGTGCCATCAGTGACGGACTGGCTACGCAGTATTTT.